These 10 T cell receptor beta chains originate from one sample sequenced in a study of blood T cell repertoires in COVID-19. Only in-frame clones appear in the TCRdb table, and some are missing; sequencing was by immunoSEQ multiplex PCR. In the table there are over 350,000 clones, approximately 90% of which are singletons. The sequenced sample was PBMCs or T cells enriched from blood (not recorded which). The receptors were gathered from a woman aged 45 to 65 who had recovered from COVID-19.

This chain uses TRBV28 with TRBJ1-3; 11 bases align to TRBD1. The CDR3 spans 16 residues. V dropped 5 bases and J dropped 5; count of bases not matched to a gene: 8. Germline values: CDR1 MDHEN, CDR2 SYDVKM. The CDR3 protein is CASSLNGQGARNTIYF. CDR3 bases: TGTGCCAGCAGTCTAAACGGACAGGGGGCTAGAAACACCATATATTTT.

V gene TRBV4-1 combines with J gene TRBJ1-1; D is unresolved. Germline CDR1 MGHRA, CDR2 YSYEKL. The CDR3 is made up of 13 amino acids. The germline V and J ends were trimmed by 2 bases and 5 bases, with 9 bases remaining between them. CDR3 residues: CASSQTGFTEAFF. The DNA for the CDR3 is TGCGCCAGCAGCCAAACGGGGTTTACTGAAGCTTTCTTT.

This clone has a handful of counts. In DNA, the CDR3 is TGCGCCAGCAGCTTTGGGACTAGCGGGGGATACAATGAGCAGTTCTTC. This gives the protein CASSFGTSGGYNEQFF. The gene calls are TRBV5-1 and TRBJ2-1, with 14 bases that match TRBD2. This CDR3 spans 16 amino acids. The germline CDR1 and CDR2 sequences are SGHRS and YFSETQ. The ends lost 2 bases at V and 4 bases at J; junction bases unmatched: 2.

The chain combines TRBV20-1 with TRBJ1-3, with TRBD1 as a possible D gene (5 bases). In germline, CDR1 is DFQATT, CDR2 SNEGSKA (reference sequence). This CDR3 contains 14 residues. Trimming shortened V by 3 bases and J by 2 bases, and 11 bases separated the two germline ends. The CDR3 DNA reads as TGCAGTGCTAGTTTCAGGGCCCCTGGAAACACCATATATTTT. Translated: CSASFRAPGNTIYF.

This rearrangement joins TRBV3-1 (or the pseudogene TRBV3-2) to TRBJ1-3, with 10 bases matching TRBD1. The V gene's germline CDR1 is LGHDT and CDR2 YNNKEL (reference sequence). V dropped 2 bases and J dropped 3; count of bases not matched to a gene: 7. There are 17 residues in the CDR3. The CDR3 here is CASSQWGQGLGGNTIYF. The CDR3 nucleotides read TGTGCCAGCAGCCAATGGGGACAGGGGTTAGGTGGAAACACCATATATTTT.

J is TRBJ1-1 and V is TRBV12-3 or TRBV12-4; D gene unclear. Trimming took off 5 bases at V and 5 bases at J, with 6 bases between the two ends. This CDR3 is 11 amino acids long. The CDR3 is CASSAETEAFF. CDR3 nucleotide sequence: TGTGCCAGCAGTGCGGAAACTGAAGCTTTCTTT.

The gene calls are TRBV10-3 and TRBJ2-7; 7 bases agree with TRBD1. The CDR3 covers 14 residues. From germline, CDR1 is ENHRY and CDR2 SYGVKD. With V trimmed by 4 bases and J by 5 bases, 8 bases remained unmatched. The CDR3 DNA reads as TGTGCCATCAGTGCGACAGGGATTTTCGACGAGCAGTACTTC. Translated, it gives CAISATGIFDEQYF.

The V and J genes are TRBV11-2 and TRBJ2-2; D might be TRBD1 (5 bases). The V gene lost 2 bases and the J gene lost 6 bases, with 13 bases spanning the gap. CDR3 length: 15 amino acids. CDR1 and CDR2 (germline): SGHAT, FQNNGV. The CDR3 DNA reads as TGTGCCAGCAGCTTAACAGGATCTTTCGCCGGGGAGCTGTTTTTT. Encoded protein: CASSLTGSFAGELFF.

The V and J genes are TRBV5-4 and TRBJ1-5; 7 bases are a match to TRBD1. This CDR3 has 17 amino acids. The V gene end was trimmed by 0 bases and the J gene end by 1 base; junction bases not matched to a gene: 7. Germline loops: CDR1 SGHNT, CDR2 YYREEE (reference sequence). The CDR3, as DNA: TGTGCCAGCAGCTTGGGACAGGGAGAACGGAGCAATCAGCCCCAGCATTTT. It encodes CASSLGQGERSNQPQHF. Together with reference TRBV5-4 and TRBJ1-5, the CDR3 gives the full variable domain: ETGVTQSPTHLIKTRGQQVTLRCSSQSGHNTVSWYQQALGQGPQFIFQYYREEENGRGNFPPRFSGLQFPNYSSELNVNALELDDSALYLCASSLGQGERSNQPQHFGDGTRLSIL.

The gene calls are TRBV4-1 and TRBJ1-1; D remains unclear. Per the germline V gene, CDR1 is MGHRA and CDR2 is YSYEKL. The CDR3 has 12 amino acids. Trimming took off 6 bases at V and 8 bases at J, with 13 bases between the two ends. In nucleotides, the CDR3 is TGCGCCAGCAGTCCCCATGACGGGGAAGCTTTCTTT. This gives the protein CASSPHDGEAFF.